The 14 T cell receptor beta chains in this list originate from one sample, sequenced in a study of blood T cell repertoires in COVID-19. The protocol was immunoSEQ multiplex PCR, while the TCRdb copy is restricted to in-frame clones and leaves out a portion. The sample includes around 200,000 clones, about 85% of them seen just once. Sample: peripheral blood. The origin of the receptors is a woman in her thirties or forties with COVID-19, enrolled during active disease.

This chain connects TRBV18 to TRBJ1-3, with a possible D match to TRBD1 (6 bases). Germline CDR1 KGHSH, CDR2 LQKENI. The CDR3 is 16 residues long. Trimming left V 0 bases short and J 0 bases short, with 9 bases between. The CDR3 DNA follows: TGTGCCAGCTCACCACCTACAGGGTCCTCTGGAAACACCATATATTTT. As protein: CASSPPTGSSGNTIYF.

The V call is TRBV29-1, the J call TRBJ2-2; TRBD2 matches at 12 bases. Germline CDR1 reads SQVTM; CDR2 reads ANQGSEA. There are 17 residues in the CDR3. V was pared by 6 bases and J by 6 bases, with 14 bases of the junction left unmatched. In DNA, the CDR3 is TGCAGCGTCGCACAACTGACTAGCGGGAGAGGGCCCGGGGAGCTGTTTTTT. Translated, it gives CSVAQLTSGRGPGELFF.

In DNA, the CDR3 is TGTGCCACCGGACAGGATAGGGACACTGAAGCTTTCTTT. Translated, it gives CATGQDRDTEAFF. This sequence joins TRBV7-3 and TRBJ1-1; 7 positions match TRBD1. The V and J ends lost 10 bases and 3 bases, in that order; junction bases with no gene match: 8. The CDR3 extends over 13 amino acids. Germline-derived CDR1 and CDR2 are SGHTA and FQGTGA.

This clone was observed a few times. The genes are TRBV5-8 and TRBJ2-5; D might be TRBD1 (6 bases). Germline CDR1 is SGHTS and CDR2 is YDEGEE. V lost 7 bases, J lost 2 bases, and 18 bases lay in between. CDR3 length: 15 residues. Here the CDR3 reads CASSRTVRTQETQYF. CDR3 nucleotides: TGTGCCAGCTCCCGGACAGTTCGAACGCAAGAGACCCAGTACTTC.

The chain couples TRBV2 to TRBJ1-4, with 9 bases that match TRBD1. V shed 4 bases and J 7 bases; nucleotides not matched to a gene: 16. This CDR3 spans 18 amino acids. CDR1 and CDR2 from the germline V gene are SNHLY and FYNNEI. The CDR3 loop is CASSVHRDRVTRTEKLFF. Written as DNA, the CDR3 is TGTGCCAGCAGTGTACATCGGGACAGGGTTACCCGGACTGAAAAACTGTTTTTT.

The rearrangement uses TRBV5-1 and TRBJ2-3; D might be TRBD2 (5 bases). Germline V gives CDR1 SGHRS, CDR2 YFSETQ. Deletions cut 4 bases from V and 5 bases from J, with 17 bases between. The CDR3 extends over 15 amino acids. The CDR3 here is CASSGRAGPGDTQYF. DNA of the CDR3: TGCGCCAGCAGCGGTCGGGCGGGTCCGGGAGATACGCAGTATTTT. The whole variable domain, filled in from reference TRBV5-1 and TRBJ2-3, reads KAGVTQTPRYLIKTRGQQVTLSCSPISGHRSVSWYQQTPGQGLQFLFEYFSETQRNKGNFPGRFSGRQFSNSRSEMNVSTLELGDSALYLCASSGRAGPGDTQYFGPGTRLTVL.

This clone is a singleton in its sample. The genes are TRBV19 and TRBJ1-5; the D gene is possibly TRBD1 (6 bases). Looked up from germline, CDR1 is LNHDA and CDR2 is SQIVND (reference sequence). The CDR3 runs to 13 residues. The ends were cut back, 5 bases at V and 4 bases at J, with 9 bases in the middle. The CDR3 protein is CASSGQNNQPQHF. The CDR3, as DNA: TGTGCCAGTAGTGGACAGAATAATCAGCCCCAGCATTTT.

CDR3 nucleotide sequence: TGTGCCAGCAGCTTATTGGGCGGGAGGATAACAGGAGAGACCCAGTACTTC. This encodes CASSLLGGRITGETQYF. The gene calls are TRBV7-3 and TRBJ2-5, with TRBD2 matching 8 bases. The CDR3 has 17 amino acids. Germline values: CDR1 SGHTA, CDR2 FQGTGA. After removal of 2 bases from V and 4 bases from J, the junction contained 12 bases not matched to a gene.

The chain is built from TRBV19 and TRBJ2-7, with TRBD2 identical over 12 bases. The CDR3 has 18 residues. V dropped 6 bases and J dropped 3; count of bases not matched to a gene: 15. Germline V gives CDR1 LNHDA, CDR2 SQIVND (reference sequence). CDR3 bases: TGTGCCAGTAGCCTAGAGGGCCATGGACTAGCGGGATTCTACGAGCAGTACTTC. It is translated as CASSLEGHGLAGFYEQYF.

The chain carries TRBV7-2 and TRBJ1-2; tentatively, D is TRBD1 (6 bases). V lost 5 bases and J lost 6, with 16 bases in between. The CDR3 runs 14 residues. Germline CDR1 is SGHTA and CDR2 is FQGNSA. The CDR3 sequence is CASSLFQGLDGYTF. CDR3 in DNA: TGTGCCAGCAGCCTATTCCAGGGGCTGGATGGCTACACCTTC.

The V call is TRBV18, the J call TRBJ1-5, with D unresolved. The CDR3 is 12 residues long. V was pared by 2 bases and J by 7 bases, with 6 bases between. CDR1 is KGHSH, CDR2 LQKENI, per germline. CDR3 in amino acids: CASSPSGQPQHF. The CDR3 DNA reads TGTGCCAGCTCACCAAGCGGACAGCCCCAGCATTTT.

The chain carries TRBV7-2 and TRBJ2-5; possible D gene TRBD2, 5 bases. This CDR3 is built from 13 residues. Trimming shortened V by 2 bases and J by 5 bases, and 9 bases separated the two germline ends. Germline-derived CDR1 and CDR2 are SGHTA and FQGNSA. The CDR3 spells CASSLSGMETQYF. The CDR3 DNA follows: TGTGCCAGCAGCTTATCGGGGATGGAGACCCAGTACTTC.

This rearrangement joins TRBV9 to TRBJ2-1, with 7 bases matching TRBD1. Germline loops: CDR1 SGDLS, CDR2 YYNGEE. Trimming took 3 bases from V and 4 from J; bases not matched to a gene: 4. This CDR3 has 14 residues. CDR3 DNA sequence: TGTGCCAGCAGCGGAAAGGGGGCGTACAATGAGCAGTTCTTC. It translates to CASSGKGAYNEQFF.

This clone was seen only a few times. The V call is TRBV30, the J call TRBJ1-3; D possibly corresponds to TRBD1 (5 bases). Germline CDR1 GTSNPN, CDR2 SVGIG (reference sequence). This CDR3 has 14 residues. V lost 2 bases and J lost 0, with 8 bases in between. The CDR3 region has the DNA TGTGCCTGGAGTCGGACAAACTCTGGAAACACCATATATTTT. Amino acid sequence: CAWSRTNSGNTIYF.